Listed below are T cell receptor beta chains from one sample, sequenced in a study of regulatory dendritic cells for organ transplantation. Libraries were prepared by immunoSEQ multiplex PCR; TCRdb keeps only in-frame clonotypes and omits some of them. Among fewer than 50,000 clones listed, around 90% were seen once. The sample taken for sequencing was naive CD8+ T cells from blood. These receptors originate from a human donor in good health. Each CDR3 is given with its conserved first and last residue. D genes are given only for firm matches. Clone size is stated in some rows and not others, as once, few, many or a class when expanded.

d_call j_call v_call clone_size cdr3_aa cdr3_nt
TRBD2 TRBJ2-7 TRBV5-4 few CASSQLAGEKYEQYF TGTGCCAGCAGCCAACTAGCGGGGGAGAAATACGAGCAGTACTTC
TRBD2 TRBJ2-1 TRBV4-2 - CASSQGLLAGGEQFF TGTGCCAGCAGCCAAGGTTTACTAGCGGGAGGTGAGCAGTTCTTC
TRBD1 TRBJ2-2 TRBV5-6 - CASSFGTGSGELFF TGTGCCAGCAGCTTTGGGACAGGGTCCGGGGAGCTGTTTTTT
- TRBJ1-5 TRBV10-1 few CASSESWVRQPQHF TGCGCCAGCAGTGAGTCTTGGGTGCGTCAGCCCCAGCATTTT
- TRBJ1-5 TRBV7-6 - CASSLGEGVQHF TGTGCCAGCAGCTTAGGTGAGGGGGTCCAGCATTTT
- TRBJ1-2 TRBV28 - CASSLFQVEDGYTF TGTGCCAGCAGTTTGTTTCAGGTGGAGGATGGCTACACCTTC
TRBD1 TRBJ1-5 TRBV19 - CASSQTGDGPNQPQHF TGTGCCAGTAGTCAGACAGGGGACGGGCCCAATCAGCCCCAGCATTTT
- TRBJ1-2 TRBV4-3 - CASSQEVIEGLDRWGYTF TGCGCCAGCAGCCAAGAGGTTATCGAGGGACTCGACCGGTGGGGCTACACCTTC
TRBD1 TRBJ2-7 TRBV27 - CASSWGQGQVYEQYF TGTGCCAGCAGTTGGGGACAGGGGCAGGTCTACGAGCAGTACTTC
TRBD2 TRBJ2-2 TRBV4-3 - CASSHLLAGDGTGELFF TGCGCCAGCAGCCATTTACTAGCGGGAGACGGCACCGGGGAGCTGTTTTTT
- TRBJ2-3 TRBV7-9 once CASSQGGTGTQYF TGTGCCAGCAGCCAAGGGGGTACGGGTACGCAGTATTTT
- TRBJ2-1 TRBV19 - CASSIGTVNEQFF TGTGCCAGTAGTATCGGGACCGTTAATGAGCAGTTCTTC
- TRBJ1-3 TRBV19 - CASSHATSSSGNTIYF TGTGCCAGTAGTCACGCCACATCGAGCTCTGGAAACACCATATATTTT
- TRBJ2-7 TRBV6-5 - CASSQDSSYEQYF TGTGCCAGCAGTCAGGACAGCTCCTACGAGCAGTACTTC
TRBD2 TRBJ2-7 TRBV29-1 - CSATGTSGIGQYF TGCAGCGCCACCGGGACTAGCGGCATTGGGCAGTACTTC
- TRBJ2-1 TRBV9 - CASSGIGNEQFF TGTGCCAGCAGCGGAATTGGCAATGAGCAGTTCTTC
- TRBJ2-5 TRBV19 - CASRPRGGQETQYF TGTGCCAGTAGGCCGCGAGGCGGCCAAGAGACCCAGTACTTC
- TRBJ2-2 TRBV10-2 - CASTELIIGAGELFF TGCGCCAGCACAGAGCTAATTATTGGAGCCGGGGAGCTGTTTTTT
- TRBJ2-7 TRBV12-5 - CASGKTGHYEQYF TGTGCTAGTGGGAAGACAGGCCACTACGAGCAGTACTTC
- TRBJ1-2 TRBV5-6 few CASSLGGHGGYTF TGTGCCAGCAGCTTGGGGGGGCACGGTGGCTACACCTTC
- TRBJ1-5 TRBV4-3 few CASSRLRDSNQPQHF TGCGCCAGCAGCCGGTTGAGGGACAGCAATCAGCCCCAGCATTTT
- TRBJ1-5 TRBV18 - CASSDPGQSDQPQHF TGTGCCAGCTCAGACCCTGGACAGAGCGATCAGCCCCAGCATTTT
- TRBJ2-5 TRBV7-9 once CASSPTATGRGWTQYF TGTGCCAGCAGCCCCACCGCCACAGGCAGGGGATGGACCCAGTACTTC
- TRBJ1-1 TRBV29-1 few CSVGRMNTEAFF TGCAGCGTTGGCAGGATGAACACTGAAGCTTTCTTT
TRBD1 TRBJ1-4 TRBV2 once CASSGTGRFNEKLFF TGTGCCAGCAGTGGGACAGGTCGTTTTAATGAAAAACTGTTTTTT
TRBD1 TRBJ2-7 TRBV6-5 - CASSYKGTGGSYEQYF TGTGCCAGCAGTTACAAGGGGACAGGGGGATCCTACGAGCAGTACTTC
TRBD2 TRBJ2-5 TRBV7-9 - CASSFLAGQETQYF TGTGCCAGCAGCTTCTTAGCGGGGCAAGAGACCCAGTACTTC
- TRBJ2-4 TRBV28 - CASSLFQGVLAKNIQYF TGTGCCAGCAGTTTATTTCAGGGCGTACTAGCCAAAAACATTCAGTACTTC
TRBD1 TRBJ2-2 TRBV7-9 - CASSSGTRLGQGLTGELFF TGTGCCAGCAGCTCTGGGACACGACTGGGACAGGGACTTACCGGGGAGCTGTTTTTT
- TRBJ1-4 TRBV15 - CATSRERGTNEKLFF TGTGCCACCAGCAGAGAACGCGGGACTAATGAAAAACTGTTTTTT
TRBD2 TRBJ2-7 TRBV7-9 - CASSSPLAENYEQYF TGTGCCAGCAGCTCCCCACTAGCGGAGAACTACGAGCAGTACTTC
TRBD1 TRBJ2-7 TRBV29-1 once CSVAHPLELGGGVGEQYF TGCAGCGTTGCCCATCCTCTGGAGCTAGGGGGCGGAGTTGGCGAGCAGTACTTC
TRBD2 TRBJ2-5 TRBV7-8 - CASSLGTASGDQETQYF TGTGCCAGCAGCTTAGGAACTGCTAGCGGGGACCAAGAGACCCAGTACTTC
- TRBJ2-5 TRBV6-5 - CASRFLGTQYF TGTGCCAGCAGATTCCTCGGTACCCAGTACTTC
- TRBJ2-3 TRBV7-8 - CASRFSARSTDTQYF TGTGCCAGCAGGTTTAGCGCGAGAAGCACAGATACGCAGTATTTT
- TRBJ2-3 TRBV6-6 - CASSSDPSVTQYF TGTGCCAGCAGCTCGGACCCTAGTGTTACGCAGTATTTT
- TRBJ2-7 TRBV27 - CASSASTENEQYF TGTGCCAGCAGTGCTTCGACAGAGAACGAGCAGTACTTC
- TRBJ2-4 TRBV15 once CATSPRREAQNIQYF TGTGCCACCAGCCCCCGGCGAGAGGCCCAAAACATTCAGTACTTC
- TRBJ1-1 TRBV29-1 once CSVVGIANTEAFF TGCAGCGTTGTAGGAATCGCTAACACTGAAGCTTTCTTT
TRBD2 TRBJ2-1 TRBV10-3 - CAIRPSGGSSYNEQFF TGTGCCATCAGACCGAGCGGCGGGAGCTCCTACAATGAGCAGTTCTTC
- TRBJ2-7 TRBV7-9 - CASSPRAGSYEQYF TGTGCCAGCAGCCCCCGGGCGGGGAGCTACGAGCAGTACTTC
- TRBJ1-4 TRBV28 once CASSPNSPATNEKLFF TGTGCCAGCAGTCCGAATAGCCCGGCAACTAATGAAAAACTGTTTTTT
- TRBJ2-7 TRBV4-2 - CASSDSLEQYF TGTGCCAGCAGCGACAGTCTGGAGCAGTACTTC
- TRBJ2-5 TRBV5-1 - CASSLGGATGTQYF TGCGCCAGCAGCTTGGGAGGAGCGACGGGGACCCAGTACTTC
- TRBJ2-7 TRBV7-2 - CASSLRGGRYEQYF TGTGCCAGCAGCTTAAGAGGTGGTCGCTACGAGCAGTACTTC
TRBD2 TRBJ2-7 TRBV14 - CASSQDGTSALAYEQYF TGTGCCAGCAGCCAGGACGGGACTAGCGCGCTGGCCTACGAGCAGTACTTC
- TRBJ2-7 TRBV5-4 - CASSPLGEHPYEQYF TGTGCCAGCAGCCCCTTGGGGGAGCATCCGTACGAGCAGTACTTC
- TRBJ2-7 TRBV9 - CASSAPRGVEQYF TGTGCCAGCAGCGCCCCGAGGGGAGTCGAGCAGTACTTC
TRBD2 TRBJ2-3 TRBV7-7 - CASSPRASGAITDTQYF TGTGCTAGCAGCCCTAGGGCTAGCGGGGCAATCACAGATACGCAGTATTTT
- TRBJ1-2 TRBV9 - CASSVSGPNYGYTF TGTGCCAGCAGCGTATCGGGTCCTAACTATGGCTACACCTTC
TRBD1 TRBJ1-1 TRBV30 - CASFTGVTNTEAFF TGTGCCTCATTCACAGGGGTCACGAACACTGAAGCTTTCTTT
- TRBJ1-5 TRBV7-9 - CASSLGGLAAQHF TGTGCCAGCAGCTTAGGAGGGTTGGCGGCCCAGCATTTT
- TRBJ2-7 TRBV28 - CASSLGGGDYEQYF TGTGCCAGCAGTTTGGGTGGTGGGGATTACGAGCAGTACTTC